This T cell receptor beta chain was sequenced in a study of radiotherapy plus CTLA-4 blockade in lung cancer. Study-wide background: Overall, around 19% of patients showed an objective response, while 31% attained disease control.

This clone came up a few times. Its antigen is unidentified. Overall study findings and caveats: Following radiotherapy plus ipilimumab, tumor-derived TCR clones expanded in the blood.

The ends were cut back, 4 bases at V and 5 bases at J, with 13 bases in the middle. The CDR3 runs to 14 residues. The germline V gene encodes CDR1 SGHRS and CDR2 YFSETQ. Here immunoSEQ multiplex PCR was the method, and the copy in TCRdb shows in-frame clones only, minus some. The sample has fewer than 45,000 clones; approximately 77% are singletons. Material: peripheral blood, obtained from a patient treated with radiotherapy plus ipilimumab. The chain carries TRBV5-1 and TRBJ2-1, with D possibly matching TRBD2 (6 bases). The receptor was derived from a human donor with non-small cell lung cancer who had stable disease on radiotherapy plus ipilimumab. As DNA, the CDR3 is TGCGCCAGCAGCACCGGTAGCGGCGACAATGAGCAGTTCTTC. This gives the protein CASSTGSGDNEQFF. The full variable domain, its missing parts supplied by reference TRBV5-1 and TRBJ2-1, is KAGVTQTPRYLIKTRGQQVTLSCSPISGHRSVSWYQQTPGQGLQFLFEYFSETQRNKGNFPGRFSGRQFSNSRSEMNVSTLELGDSALYLCASSTGSGDNEQFFGPGTRLTVL.